This T cell receptor beta chain came from a study of shared clonotypes between healthy human individuals. The study, taken as a whole, reports: Clonotype sharing across donors was expected to vary with sequencing depth.

The assay was immunoSEQ multiplex PCR, and TCRdb's table has in-frame clones only and misses some. The sample records roughly 640,000 clones, 74% being singletons. The CDR3 is 12 amino acids. Germline CDR1 reads MNHNS; CDR2 reads SASEGT. Deletions cut 4 bases from V and 4 bases from J, with 7 bases between. To note about this clone: Its target is unknown.

V is TRBV6-1 and J is TRBJ1-2, with D unresolved. This clonotype was obtained from a woman in her twenties or thirties in good health. Sequenced sample: memory CD4+ T cells sorted from blood. The subset is: CD45RA-negative fraction. CDR3 loop: CASSGTRYGYTF. DNA for the CDR3: TGTGCCAGCAGTGGGACTCGCTATGGCTACACCTTC.